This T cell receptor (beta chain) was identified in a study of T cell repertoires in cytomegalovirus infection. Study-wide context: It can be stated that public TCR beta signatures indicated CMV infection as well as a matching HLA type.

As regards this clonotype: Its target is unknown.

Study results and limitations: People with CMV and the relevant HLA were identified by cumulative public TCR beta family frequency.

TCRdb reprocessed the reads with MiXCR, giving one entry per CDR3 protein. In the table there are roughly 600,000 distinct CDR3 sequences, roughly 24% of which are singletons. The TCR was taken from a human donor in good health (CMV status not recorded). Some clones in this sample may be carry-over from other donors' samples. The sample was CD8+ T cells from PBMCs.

CDR3 sequence: CSALRGYGYTF. In DNA form, the CDR3 reads TGCAGTGCTCTCCGTGGCTATGGCTACACCTTC. The chain uses TRBV20-1 and TRBJ1-2; no definite D call. Trimming left V 5 bases short and J 4 bases short, with 8 bases between. This CDR3 region has 11 residues. CDR1 and CDR2 (germline): DFQATT, SNEGSKA (reference sequence).